One sample yielded the 25 T cell receptor beta chains listed below, sequenced in a study of post-analysis software for immune sequencing data. Broader study findings: Controls showed lower frequencies than patients for five or six TRBV segments, and TRBV5-6, TRBV5-1 and TRBV20-1 were among these.

Built from TCR beta cDNA, the libraries had unique molecular identifiers in them. One entry per CDR3 protein, called by TCRdb with MiXCR from the PCR reads. The data hold approximately 570,000 distinct CDR3 sequences, with about 44% observed a single time. Their antigen targets remain unknown. The sequencing sample was made of blood. These TCRs come from a girl between 10 and 17 years old with multiple sclerosis.

V and J are TRBV10-3 and TRBJ2-7, with no clear D. Trimming pared 3 bases from V and 6 bases from J, leaving 18 bases between. The CDR3 has 15 amino acids. Germline V gene data show CDR1 as ENHRY and CDR2 as SYGVKD. The CDR3: CAISENKGIIGEQYF. CDR3 nucleotides: TGTGCCATCAGTGAAAACAAGGGAATTATCGGCGAGCAGTACTTC.

This clonotype was seen only a few times. J is TRBJ2-7 and V is TRBV12-3 or TRBV12-4; TRBD1 agrees at 9 bases. The length of the CDR3 is 14 residues. The V gene end was trimmed by 6 bases and the J gene end by 7 bases; junction bases not matched to a gene: 10. The CDR3 reads CASSPGQGPEEQYF. CDR3 nucleotide sequence: TGTGCCAGCAGCCCGGGACAGGGTCCCGAGGAGCAGTACTTC.

Only a few counts were recorded for this clonotype. The chain employs TRBV6-5 and TRBJ2-7; 12 bases fit TRBD2. The CDR3 covers 16 residues. Germline values: CDR1 MNHEY, CDR2 SVGAGI. V dropped 4 bases and J dropped 3; count of bases not matched to a gene: 7. CDR3 residues: CASSSERTSGNYEQYF. CDR3 in DNA: TGTGCCAGCAGTTCCGAACGGACTAGCGGGAACTACGAGCAGTACTTC.

The rearrangement links TRBV2 to TRBJ2-1; TRBD2 agrees at 7 bases. CDR3 size: 14 residues. V lost 7 bases, J lost 2 bases, and 5 bases stayed unmatched. In germline, CDR1 is SNHLY, CDR2 FYNNEI. The CDR3, as DNA: TGTGCCAGCACTCGGGAGGTACCCTACAATGAGCAGTTCTTC. Translation: CASTREVPYNEQFF.

This clonotype was observed a handful of times. V and J are TRBV5-1 and TRBJ1-1; D may be TRBD1 (6 bases). CDR1 SGHRS and CDR2 YFSETQ come from the germline V gene. CDR3 length equals 14 residues. V lost 4 bases and J 0 bases, leaving 10 bases between the germline ends. The CDR3 DNA reads as TGCGCCAGCAGCGCCGGGACAATGAACACTGAAGCTTTCTTT. Its translation: CASSAGTMNTEAFF.

This chain links TRBV7-2 with TRBJ2-1; TRBD2 matches at 10 bases. In germline, CDR1 is SGHTA, CDR2 FQGNSA. The CDR3 is 15 amino acids. The J segment lost 6 bases and the V segment lost 2 bases, leaving 4 bases of the junction unmatched. The CDR3 here is CASSLTSGTSNEQFF. CDR3 DNA: TGTGCCAGCAGCTTAACTAGCGGGACTAGCAATGAGCAGTTCTTC.

The V and J genes are TRBV20-1 and TRBJ2-7; 8 bases line up with TRBD1. This CDR3 has 13 amino acids. From germline, CDR1 is DFQATT and CDR2 SNEGSKA (reference sequence). The ends lost 5 bases at V and 6 bases at J; junction bases unmatched: 9. This CDR3 reads CSARTGRLLEQYF. The DNA for the CDR3 is TGCAGTGCTCGGACAGGGCGCCTACTCGAGCAGTACTTC.

This clonotype has a handful of counts. The chain recombines TRBV20-1 with TRBJ2-1, with D unresolved. V was cut by 6 bases and J by 5 bases, with 20 bases left in between. The CDR3 is made up of 15 amino acids. Germline V gives CDR1 DFQATT, CDR2 SNEGSKA (reference sequence). In DNA, the CDR3 is TGCAGTGCGAAAACACTCCGAGGCAAGAACAATGAGCAGTTCTTC. Translated, it gives CSAKTLRGKNNEQFF.

The chain recombines TRBV9 with TRBJ2-5; 11 nucleotides agree with TRBD2. The junction had 7 bases not matched to a gene; V was cut back by 2 bases and J by 4 bases. The CDR3 length is 16 residues. Germline assignment: CDR1 SGDLS and CDR2 YYNGEE. CDR3 residues: CASSVFSGLAGETQYF. The CDR3 region has the DNA TGTGCCAGCAGCGTCTTTTCCGGACTAGCGGGAGAGACCCAGTACTTC. Full variable domain (rest looked up from reference TRBV9 and TRBJ2-5): DSGVTQTPKHLITATGQRVTLRCSPRSGDLSVYWYQQSLDQGLQFLIQYYNGEERAKGNILERFSAQQFPDLHSELNLSSLELGDSALYFCASSVFSGLAGETQYFGPGTRLLVL.

The V gene is TRBV20-1, the J gene TRBJ2-3; the D is unclear. The CDR3 has 14 amino acids. V was clipped by 1 base and J by 6 bases, with 14 bases between them. Germline V gene data show CDR1 as DFQATT and CDR2 as SNEGSKA (reference sequence). This CDR3 reads CSARAPSVRDTQYF. In DNA form, the CDR3 reads TGCAGTGCTAGAGCCCCCTCTGTCCGGGATACGCAGTATTTT.

The rearrangement joins TRBV5-1 to TRBJ2-2; D is perhaps TRBD1 or TRBD2 (6 bases each). Germline V CDR1 and CDR2: SGHRS, YFSETQ. The CDR3 length is 19 residues. V lost 0 bases and J lost 1, with 19 bases in between. The CDR3 loop reads CASSLAGGSRLGNTGELFF. In DNA, the CDR3 is TGCGCCAGCAGCTTGGCCGGGGGCAGCCGCCTTGGGAACACCGGGGAGCTGTTTTTT. Full variable domain (remainder filled in from reference TRBV5-1 and TRBJ2-2): KAGVTQTPRYLIKTRGQQVTLSCSPISGHRSVSWYQQTPGQGLQFLFEYFSETQRNKGNFPGRFSGRQFSNSRSEMNVSTLELGDSALYLCASSLAGGSRLGNTGELFFGEGSRLTVL.

This clonotype was picked up many times. The V and J genes are TRBV7-2 and TRBJ2-7, with D unresolved. V was clipped by 4 bases and J by 4 bases, with 5 bases between them. Germline lookup yields CDR1 SGHTA and CDR2 FQGNSA. The CDR3 length is 11 residues. The CDR3 bases are TGTGCCAGCAGCTATATGTACGAGCAGTACTTC. Amino acids: CASSYMYEQYF.

A few counts support this clonotype. The chain uses TRBV9 and TRBJ2-7, with 10 nucleotides matching TRBD2. The CDR3 contains 18 residues. Losses at the gene ends were 0 bases for V and 1 base for J; bases not matched to a gene: 10. Germline V gene data show CDR1 as SGDLS and CDR2 as YYNGEE. This chain's CDR3 is CASSVAITSGAESYEQYF. DNA of the CDR3: TGTGCCAGCAGCGTAGCGATAACTAGCGGGGCCGAGTCCTACGAGCAGTACTTC.

The chain joins TRBV5-1 to TRBJ2-3; 14 bases agree with TRBD2. CDR3 length equals 18 residues. Germline V gene data show CDR1 as SGHRS and CDR2 as YFSETQ. J gave up 3 bases and V 3 bases, and 9 bases lay outside the gene matches. Here the CDR3 DNA reads TGCGCCAGCAGCTCCGGGACTAGCGGGGGAGGACCGACAGATACGCAGTATTTT. Protein product: CASSSGTSGGGPTDTQYF.

Here the CDR3 reads CASSLFPANEQFF. In DNA, the CDR3 is TGTGCCAGCAGCTTGTTCCCCGCGAATGAGCAGTTCTTC. The V call is TRBV5-4, the J call TRBJ2-1, with unresolved D. The germline V gene has CDR1 SGHNT and CDR2 YYREEE (reference sequence). The CDR3 loop spans 13 amino acids. The V and J ends lost 1 base and 7 bases respectively, with 9 bases between them. The variable domain in full, completed from reference TRBV5-4 and TRBJ2-1, reads ETGVTQSPTHLIKTRGQQVTLRCSSQSGHNTVSWYQQALGQGPQFIFQYYREEENGRGNFPPRFSGLQFPNYSSELNVNALELDDSALYLCASSLFPANEQFFGPGTRLTVL.

The rearrangement links TRBV6-5 to TRBJ2-3; D is possibly TRBD1 (6 bases). V dropped 4 bases and J dropped 6 bases, with 20 bases sitting between them. This CDR3 has 16 amino acids. Germline V gene lookup returns CDR1 MNHEY and CDR2 SVGAGI. The CDR3 spells CASSSPRDMGVDTQYF. The CDR3 region has the DNA TGTGCCAGCAGTTCCCCCCGGGACATGGGGGTGGATACGCAGTATTTT.

This chain uses TRBV6-6 with TRBJ1-5, with D perhaps TRBD1 (5 bases). The CDR3 consists of 14 residues. Germline V lookup: CDR1 MNHNY, CDR2 SVGAGI (reference sequence). V lost 2 bases and J 9 bases, leaving 14 bases between the germline ends. The chain's CDR3 is CASSYEQVIGPQHF. The CDR3 region has the DNA TGTGCCAGCAGTTACGAACAGGTTATCGGGCCCCAGCATTTT.

The gene calls are TRBV5-1 and TRBJ1-2; perhaps TRBD1 as D (5 bases). Trimming cost V 1 base and J 10 bases, with 11 bases left between them. The CDR3 loop spans 12 amino acids. CDR1 is SGHRS and CDR2 is YFSETQ in the germline V gene. CDR3 amino acids: CASSLWQGDYTF. The DNA for the CDR3 is TGCGCCAGCAGCTTGTGGCAGGGAGACTACACCTTC.

This clonotype was counted a few times. The rearrangement joins TRBV21-1 to TRBJ2-5; the D segment call TRBD2 is taken from the table without a DNA check. TRBV21-1 is a pseudogene. CDR3 length equals 17 residues. The CDR3 loop reads CASSKFRAGGRRETQYF. As DNA, the CDR3 is TGTGCCAGCAGCAAATTTCGAGCGGGGGGGCGGAGAGAGACCCAGTACTTC.

Worth noting for this clonotype: An end of the junction does not agree with germline; a read error may underlie this. The rearrangement joins TRBV20-1 to TRBJ2-3, with D perhaps matching TRBD1 or TRBD2 (5 bases each). CDR1 DFQATT and CDR2 SNEGSKA come from the germline V gene (reference sequence). This CDR3 is 16 amino acids long. CDR3 nucleotide sequence: TGCAGTGCGAGAGACAGAATGGGAGTTCGCACAGATACGCAGTATTTT. Its protein product is CSARDRMGVRTDTQYF.

The chain has TRBV29-1 and TRBJ1-4; no clear D gene. CDR1 is SQVTM and CDR2 is ANQGSEA in the germline V gene. Between the trimmed V and J ends, which lost 3 bases and 0 bases, there was a span of 5 bases. The CDR3 runs 13 residues. CDR3 DNA: TGCAGCGTTGATGAGGCAACTAATGAAAAACTGTTTTTT. Its protein product is CSVDEATNEKLFF.

This clonotype has a handful of counts. This chain joins TRBV12-3 or TRBV12-4 and TRBJ1-5, with 9 bases aligning to TRBD1. This CDR3 contains 14 residues. Trimming removed 5 bases from V and 4 bases from J; junction bases left unmatched: 3. The CDR3 sequence is CASSGTGRNQPQHF. In nucleotides, the CDR3 is TGTGCCAGCAGTGGGACAGGGAGGAATCAGCCCCAGCATTTT.

This chain links TRBV9 with TRBJ2-5; D remains unclear. Gene TRBJ2-7 matches the end of the DNA better, so the J call may be wrong. The CDR3 loop spans 14 amino acids. The germline gives CDR1 SGDLS, CDR2 YYNGEE. Written as DNA, the CDR3 is TGTGCCAGCAGCGTAGCTAAGAAGGGCTACGAGCAGTACTTC. Protein sequence: CASSVAKKGYEQYF.

J is TRBJ1-1 and V is TRBV20-1; TRBD1 might be the D (6 bases). Trimming took off 4 bases at V and 1 base at J, with 7 bases between the two ends. Germline V lookup: CDR1 DFQATT, CDR2 SNEGSKA (reference sequence). The CDR3 loop spans 12 amino acids. The CDR3: CSATQGNTEAFF. CDR3 DNA sequence: TGCAGTGCTACACAGGGGAACACTGAAGCTTTCTTT.

The chain recombines TRBV7-7 with TRBJ2-1; D might be TRBD2 (5 bases). V lost 2 bases, J lost 6 bases, and 14 bases lay in between. Germline CDR1 and CDR2: SSHAT and FNYEAQ (reference sequence). The length of the CDR3 is 15 residues. CDR3 amino acids: CASSLSTGLRNEQFF. The CDR3 nucleotides are TGTGCCAGCAGCTTATCAACCGGACTTCGCAATGAGCAGTTCTTC. The full variable domain, rest sourced from reference TRBV7-7 and TRBJ2-1, is GAGVSQSPRYKVTKRGQDVTLRCDPISSHATLYWYQQALGQGPEFLTYFNYEAQPDKSGLPSDRFSAERPEGSISTLTIQRTEQRDSAMYRCASSLSTGLRNEQFFGPGTRLTVL.